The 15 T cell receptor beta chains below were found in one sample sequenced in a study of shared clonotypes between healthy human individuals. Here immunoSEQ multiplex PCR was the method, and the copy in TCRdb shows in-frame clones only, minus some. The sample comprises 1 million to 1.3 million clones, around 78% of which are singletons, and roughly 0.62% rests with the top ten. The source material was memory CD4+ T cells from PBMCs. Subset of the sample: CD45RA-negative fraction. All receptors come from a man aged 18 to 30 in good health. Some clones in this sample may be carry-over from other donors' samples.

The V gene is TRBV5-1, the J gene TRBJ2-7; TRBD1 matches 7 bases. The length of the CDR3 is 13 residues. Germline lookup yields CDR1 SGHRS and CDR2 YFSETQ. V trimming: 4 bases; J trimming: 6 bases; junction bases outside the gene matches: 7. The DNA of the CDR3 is TGCGCCAGCAGCGGGACAGTCCGAGGCGAGCAGTACTTC. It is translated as CASSGTVRGEQYF.

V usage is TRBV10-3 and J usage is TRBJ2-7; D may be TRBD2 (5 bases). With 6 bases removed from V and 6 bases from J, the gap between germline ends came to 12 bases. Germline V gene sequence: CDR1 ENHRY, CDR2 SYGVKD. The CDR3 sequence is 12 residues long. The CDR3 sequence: CAISEGSGEQYF. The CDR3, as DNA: TGTGCCATCAGCGAGGGATCCGGCGAGCAGTACTTC.

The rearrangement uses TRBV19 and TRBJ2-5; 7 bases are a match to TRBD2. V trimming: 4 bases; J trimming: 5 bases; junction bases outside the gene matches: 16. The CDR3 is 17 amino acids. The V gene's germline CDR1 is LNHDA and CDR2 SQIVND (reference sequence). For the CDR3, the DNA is TGTGCCAGTAGTAACCTGGGAGGGTTCATTTACGGGGAGACCCAGTACTTC. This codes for CASSNLGGFIYGETQYF.

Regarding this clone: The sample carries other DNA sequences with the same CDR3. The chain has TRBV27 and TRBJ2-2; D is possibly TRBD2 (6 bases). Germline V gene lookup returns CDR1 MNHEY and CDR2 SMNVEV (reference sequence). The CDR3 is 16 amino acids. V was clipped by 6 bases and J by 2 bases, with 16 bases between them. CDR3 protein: CASRPPGGVNTGELFF. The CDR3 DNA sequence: TGTGCCAGCAGACCCCCCGGGGGTGTTAACACCGGGGAGCTGTTTTTT.

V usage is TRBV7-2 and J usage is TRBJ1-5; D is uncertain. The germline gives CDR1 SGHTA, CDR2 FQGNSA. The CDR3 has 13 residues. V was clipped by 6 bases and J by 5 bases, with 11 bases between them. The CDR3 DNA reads TGTGCCAGCAGTATCAGAACCGATCAGCCCCAGCATTTT. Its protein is CASSIRTDQPQHF.

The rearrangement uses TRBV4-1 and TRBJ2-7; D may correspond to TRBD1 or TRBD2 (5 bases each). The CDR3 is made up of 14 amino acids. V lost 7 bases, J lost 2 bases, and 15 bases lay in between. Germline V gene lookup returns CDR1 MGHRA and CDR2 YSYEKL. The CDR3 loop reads CASTPGTATYEQYF. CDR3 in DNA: TGCGCCAGCACCCCCGGGACGGCCACCTACGAGCAGTACTTC.

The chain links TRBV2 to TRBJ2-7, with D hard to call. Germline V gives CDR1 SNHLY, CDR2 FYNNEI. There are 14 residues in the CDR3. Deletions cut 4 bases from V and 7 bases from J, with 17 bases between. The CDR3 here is CASSVRQSFGEQYF. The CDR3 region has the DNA TGTGCCAGCAGTGTGAGACAAAGCTTTGGAGAGCAGTACTTC.

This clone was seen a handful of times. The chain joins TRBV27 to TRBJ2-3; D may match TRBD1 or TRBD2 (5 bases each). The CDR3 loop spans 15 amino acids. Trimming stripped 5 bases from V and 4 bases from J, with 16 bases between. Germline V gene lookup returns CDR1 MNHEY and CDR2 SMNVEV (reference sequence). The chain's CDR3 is CASSEDSRGPDTQYF. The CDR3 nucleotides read TGTGCCAGCAGTGAAGACAGTAGGGGACCAGATACGCAGTATTTT.

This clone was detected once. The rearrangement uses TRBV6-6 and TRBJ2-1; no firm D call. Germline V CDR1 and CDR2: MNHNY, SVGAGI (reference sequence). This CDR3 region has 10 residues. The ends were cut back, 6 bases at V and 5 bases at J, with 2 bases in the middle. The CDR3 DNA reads TGTGCCAGCAGGGACAATGAGCAGTTCTTC. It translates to CASRDNEQFF.

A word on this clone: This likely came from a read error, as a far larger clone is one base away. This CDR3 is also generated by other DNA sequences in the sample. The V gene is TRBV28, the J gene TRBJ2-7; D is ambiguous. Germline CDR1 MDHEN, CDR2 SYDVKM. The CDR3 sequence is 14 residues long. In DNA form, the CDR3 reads TGCGCCAGCATGTATGGCGGATCCACCTACGAGCAGTACTTC. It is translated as CASMYGGSTYEQYF.

The CDR3 reads CASSLGDRRLLGSNQPQHF. The CDR3 bases are TGTGCCAGCAGCTTAGGGGACAGGCGGCTCCTGGGGAGCAATCAGCCCCAGCATTTT. This chain uses TRBV7-8 with TRBJ1-5; 8 bases map to TRBD1. Germline assignment: CDR1 SGHVS and CDR2 FQNEAQ. The CDR3 loop spans 19 amino acids. The V and J ends lost 1 base and 1 base, in that order; junction bases with no gene match: 12.

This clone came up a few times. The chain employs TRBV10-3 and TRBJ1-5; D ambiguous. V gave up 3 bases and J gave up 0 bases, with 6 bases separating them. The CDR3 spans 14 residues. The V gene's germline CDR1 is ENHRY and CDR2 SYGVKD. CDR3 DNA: TGTGCCATCAGTGAAAGGTTTAGCAATCAGCCCCAGCATTTT. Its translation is CAISERFSNQPQHF.

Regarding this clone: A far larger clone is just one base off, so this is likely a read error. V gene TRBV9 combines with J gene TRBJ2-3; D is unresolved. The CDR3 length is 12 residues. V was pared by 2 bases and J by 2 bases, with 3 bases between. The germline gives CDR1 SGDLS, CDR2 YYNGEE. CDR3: CASSVNTDTQYF. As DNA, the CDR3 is TGTGCCAGCAGCGTGAACACAGATACGCAGTATTTT.

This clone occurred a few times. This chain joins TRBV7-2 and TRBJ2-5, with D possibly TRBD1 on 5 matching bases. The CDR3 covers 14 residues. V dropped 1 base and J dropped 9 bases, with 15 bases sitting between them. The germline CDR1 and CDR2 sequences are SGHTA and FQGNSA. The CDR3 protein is CASSLGGRVQSQYF. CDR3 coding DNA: TGTGCCAGCAGCTTAGGGGGCAGGGTGCAGTCCCAGTACTTC. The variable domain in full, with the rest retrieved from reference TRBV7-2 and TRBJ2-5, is GAGVSQSPSNKVTEKGKDVELRCDPISGHTALYWYRQSLGQGLEFLIYFQGNSAPDKSGLPSDRFSAERTGGSVSTLTIQRTQQEDSAVYLCASSLGGRVQSQYFGPGTRLLVL.

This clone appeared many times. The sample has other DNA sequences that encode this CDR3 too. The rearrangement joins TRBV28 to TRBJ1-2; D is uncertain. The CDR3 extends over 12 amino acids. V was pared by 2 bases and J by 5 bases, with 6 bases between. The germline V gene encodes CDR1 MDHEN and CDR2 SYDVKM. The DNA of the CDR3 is TGTGCCAGCAGTTTAAGACTATATGGCTACACCTTC. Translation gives CASSLRLYGYTF.